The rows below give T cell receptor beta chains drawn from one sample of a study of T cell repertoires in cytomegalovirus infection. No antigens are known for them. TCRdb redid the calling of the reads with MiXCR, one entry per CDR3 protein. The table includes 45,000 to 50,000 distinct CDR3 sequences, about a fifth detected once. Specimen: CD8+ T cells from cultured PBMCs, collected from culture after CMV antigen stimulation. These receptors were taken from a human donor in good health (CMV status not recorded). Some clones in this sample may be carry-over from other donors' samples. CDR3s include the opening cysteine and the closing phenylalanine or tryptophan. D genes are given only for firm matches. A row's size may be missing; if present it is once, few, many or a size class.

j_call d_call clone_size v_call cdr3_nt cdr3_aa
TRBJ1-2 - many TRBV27 TGTGCCAGCAGTCTAACCCCCCAGCTTTCAAGAAGTGGCTACACCTTC CASSLTPQLSRSGYTF
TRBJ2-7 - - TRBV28 TGTGCCAGCAGTTTTCGGGGTCTCTCCTACGAGCAGTACTTC CASSFRGLSYEQYF
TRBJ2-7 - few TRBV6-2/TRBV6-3 TGTGCCAGCAGTTGGGGGCCAAGCTACGAGCAGTACTTC CASSWGPSYEQYF
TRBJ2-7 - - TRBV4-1 TGCGCCAGCAGCCAAGAGGACGCGTCCTACGAGCAGTACTTC CASSQEDASYEQYF
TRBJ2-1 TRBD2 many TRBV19 TGTGCCAGTAGTGGACTAGCGGGAGGCCAAAGCTCCTACAATGAGCAGTTCTTC CASSGLAGGQSSYNEQFF
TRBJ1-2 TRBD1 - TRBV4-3 TGCGCCAGCAGCCAAGATTTGACAGGGGGCTATGGCTACACCTTC CASSQDLTGGYGYTF
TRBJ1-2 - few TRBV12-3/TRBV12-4 TGTGCCAGCAGTTTACCCTACCCAGGGGAAGACTATGGCTACACCTTC CASSLPYPGEDYGYTF
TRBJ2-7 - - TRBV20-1 TGCAGTGCTAGAGGGGTAGAGGTAGGCGCCTACGAGCAGTACTTC CSARGVEVGAYEQYF
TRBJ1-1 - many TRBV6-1 TGTGCCAGCAGTGAATTGGGTGGACAAGCTGAAGCTTTCTTT CASSELGGQAEAFF
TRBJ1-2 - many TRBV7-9 TGTGCCAGCAGCTTAGGCCAGGGACTTCATGGCTACACCTTC CASSLGQGLHGYTF
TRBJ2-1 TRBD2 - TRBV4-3 TGCGCCAGCAGCCAAGATGATACGGGACTAGCGGGTAACAATGAGCAGTTCTTC CASSQDDTGLAGNNEQFF
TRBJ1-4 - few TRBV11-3 TGTGCCAGCAGCTTAGACTCCCGGGAAATCACTAATGAAAAACTGTTTTTT CASSLDSREITNEKLFF
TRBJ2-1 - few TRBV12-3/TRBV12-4 TGTGCCAGCAACCAGCCGGGGAGGAGTAGCAATGAGCAGTTCTTC CASNQPGRSSNEQFF
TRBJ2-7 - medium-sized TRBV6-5 TGTGCCAGCAGCGCTGGCTACGAGCAGTACTTC CASSAGYEQYF
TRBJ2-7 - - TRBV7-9 TGTGCCAGCAGCTTCGACCACGAGCAGTACTTC CASSFDHEQYF
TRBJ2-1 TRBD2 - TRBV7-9 TGTGCCAGTGAGCGGGGGTCCCACAATGAGCAGTTCTTC CASERGSHNEQFF
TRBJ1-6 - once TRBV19 TGTGCCAGTAGTAATTCTCTGGTGGCAATTCCCTGGTTAACTAGCTCCTATAATTCACCCCTCCACTTT CASSNSLVAIPWLTSSYNSPLHF
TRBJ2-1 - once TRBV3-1 TGTGCCAGCAGTCCTCCGGGACAAGGGCTCTCCTTCAATGAGCAGTTCTTC CASSPPGQGLSFNEQFF
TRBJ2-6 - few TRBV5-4 TGTGCCAGCAGAACGTGGGACGACTGGTCCAACGTCCTGACTTTC CASRTWDDWSNVLTF
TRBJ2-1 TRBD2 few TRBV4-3 TGCGCCAGCAGCCAAGACAGGGCGGGGGGGCCAGATAATGAGCAGTTCTTC CASSQDRAGGPDNEQFF
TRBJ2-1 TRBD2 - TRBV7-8 TGTGCCAGCAGCTACCCGGTGGGTAGCGGGAGCTCCTACAATGAGCAGTTCTTC CASSYPVGSGSSYNEQFF
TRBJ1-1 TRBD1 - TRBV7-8 TGTGCCAGCAGCTTACCTCAGGGGGGGAACACTGAAGCTTTCTTT CASSLPQGGNTEAFF
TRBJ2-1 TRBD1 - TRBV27 TGTGCCAGCAGTTTAGGGGGACAGATGTTTGTGGGTGAGCAGTTCTTC CASSLGGQMFVGEQFF
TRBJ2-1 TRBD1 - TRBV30 TGTGCCGGACAACAGGGGGCATATGAGCAGTTCTTC CAGQQGAYEQFF
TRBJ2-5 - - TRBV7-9 TGTGCCAGCAGCTCTAATAGACTGGCCCAGTACTTC CASSSNRLAQYF
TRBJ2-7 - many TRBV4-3 TGCGCCAGCAGCCAAGGGGGTCACCCCAGCTACGAGCAGTACTTC CASSQGGHPSYEQYF
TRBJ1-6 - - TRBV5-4 TGTGCCAGCAGCCCCGGGTTGGACCCCGAGAAATCACCCCTCCACTTT CASSPGLDPEKSPLHF
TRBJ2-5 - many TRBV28 TGTGCCAGCAGCATGATGAGGACCCAGTACTTC CASSMMRTQYF
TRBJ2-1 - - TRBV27 TGTGCCAGCAGCCTCTCATCGGGGGGCGCCTACAATGAGCAGTTCTTC CASSLSSGGAYNEQFF
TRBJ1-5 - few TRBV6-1 TGTGCCAGCAGCCCTGTCCCAGGGGCCGTAAATCAGCCCCAGCATTTT CASSPVPGAVNQPQHF
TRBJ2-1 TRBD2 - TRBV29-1 TGCAGCGTTGAGGGAGCGGGGGGGGTCAGCTCCTACAATGAGCAGTTCTTC CSVEGAGGVSSYNEQFF
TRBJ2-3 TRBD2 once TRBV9 TGTGCCAGCAGCGAGGATAGCGGGGGCGGCCCAGATACGCAGTATTTT CASSEDSGGGPDTQYF
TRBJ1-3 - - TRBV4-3 TGCGCCAGCAGCCAAGATACCGGGGGCTCTGGAAACACCATATATTTT CASSQDTGGSGNTIYF
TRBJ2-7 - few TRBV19 TGTGCCAGTAGTATCGGGGATACCTACGAGCAGTACTTC CASSIGDTYEQYF
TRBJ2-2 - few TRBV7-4 TGTGCTGAACAGGGAGCCGGGGAGCTGTTTTTT CAEQGAGELFF
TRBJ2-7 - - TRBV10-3 TGTGCCATCAGTGAGTCGAGGAGGGACAGTCTTGTGCAGCAGTACTTC CAISESRRDSLVQQYF
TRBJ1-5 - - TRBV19 TGTGCCAGTAGTATAGTGGAGGGGAGACAGCCCCAGCATTTT CASSIVEGRQPQHF
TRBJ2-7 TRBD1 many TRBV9 TGTGCCAGCAGCTCCGGACAGGGGGCCGACGAGCAGTACTTC CASSSGQGADEQYF
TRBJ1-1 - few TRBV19 TGTGCCAGTAGTATAGCCATGAACACTGAAGCTTTCTTT CASSIAMNTEAFF
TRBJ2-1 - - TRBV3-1 TGTGCCAGCAGCCAAGATTTTATTTATAAGCAGTTCTTC CASSQDFIYKQFF
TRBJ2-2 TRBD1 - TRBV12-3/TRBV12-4 TGTGCCAGCAGTTTGTACAGGACCGGGACAGGGTTCGCGAACACCGGGGAGCTGTTTTTT CASSLYRTGTGFANTGELFF
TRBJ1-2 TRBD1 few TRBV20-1 TGCAGTGCTGGCGCCGGACAGGCTAACTATGGCTACACCTTC CSAGAGQANYGYTF
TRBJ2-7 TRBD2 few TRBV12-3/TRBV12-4 TGTGCCAGCAGTCAAGGACTAGCGGGAGGGCCTCCCCACGAGCAGTACTTC CASSQGLAGGPPHEQYF
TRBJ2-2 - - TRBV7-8 TGTGCCAGCAGACCCGGACCGGTGAGGGACGGGGAGCTGTTTTTT CASRPGPVRDGELFF